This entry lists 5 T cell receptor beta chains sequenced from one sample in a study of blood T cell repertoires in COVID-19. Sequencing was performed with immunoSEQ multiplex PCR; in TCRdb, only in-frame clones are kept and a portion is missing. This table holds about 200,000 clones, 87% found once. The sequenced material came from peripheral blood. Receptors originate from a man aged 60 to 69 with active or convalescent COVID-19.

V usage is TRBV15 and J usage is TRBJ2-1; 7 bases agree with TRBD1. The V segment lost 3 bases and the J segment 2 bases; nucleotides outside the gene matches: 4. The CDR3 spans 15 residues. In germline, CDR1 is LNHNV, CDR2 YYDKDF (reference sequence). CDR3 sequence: CATSSYQGAYNEQFF. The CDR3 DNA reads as TGTGCCACCAGCAGTTATCAGGGGGCCTACAATGAGCAGTTCTTC.

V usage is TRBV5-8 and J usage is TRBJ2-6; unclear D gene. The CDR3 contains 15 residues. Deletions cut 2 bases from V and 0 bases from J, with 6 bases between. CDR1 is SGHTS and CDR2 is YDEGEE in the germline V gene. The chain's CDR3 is CASSLRGSGANVLTF. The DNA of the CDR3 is TGTGCCAGCAGCTTACGAGGCTCTGGGGCCAACGTCCTGACTTTC.

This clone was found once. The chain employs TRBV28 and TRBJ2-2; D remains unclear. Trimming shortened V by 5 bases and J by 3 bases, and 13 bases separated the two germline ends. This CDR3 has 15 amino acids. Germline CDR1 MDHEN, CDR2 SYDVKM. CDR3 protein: CASSSGAVDTGELFF. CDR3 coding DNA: TGTGCCAGCAGTAGTGGAGCAGTAGACACCGGGGAGCTGTTTTTT.

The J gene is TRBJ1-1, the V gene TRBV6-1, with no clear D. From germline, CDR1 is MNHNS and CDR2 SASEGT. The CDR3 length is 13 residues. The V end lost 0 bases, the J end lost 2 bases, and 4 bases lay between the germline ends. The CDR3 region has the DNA TGTGCCAGCAGTGAAGCGCGAAACACTGAAGCTTTCTTT. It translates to CASSEARNTEAFF.

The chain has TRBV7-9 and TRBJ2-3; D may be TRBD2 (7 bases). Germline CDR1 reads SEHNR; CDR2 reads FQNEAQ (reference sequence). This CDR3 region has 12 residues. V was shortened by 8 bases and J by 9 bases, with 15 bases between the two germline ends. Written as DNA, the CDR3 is TGTGCCAGCGAGGGAGGGGGGGGAACGCAGTATTTT. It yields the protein CASEGGGGTQYF.